These 20 T cell receptor beta chains came from one sample sequenced in a study of blood T cell repertoires in COVID-19. TCRdb keeps only in-frame clones here, not all; method: immunoSEQ multiplex PCR. The top ten hold about 3% of the sample, which has roughly 130,000 clones, approximately 83% seen once. Sequenced sample: peripheral blood. These receptors were obtained from a woman older than 75 with acute or convalescent COVID-19.

V usage is TRBV6-2 or TRBV6-3 and J usage is TRBJ1-5; D perhaps matches TRBD1 (6 bases). The length of the CDR3 is 15 residues. The V end lost 1 base, the J end lost 4 bases, and 11 bases lay between the germline ends. The germline V gene encodes CDR1 MNHEY and CDR2 SVGEGT. CDR3 amino acids: CASSYWGGTNQPQHF. The CDR3, as DNA: TGTGCCAGCAGTTACTGGGGGGGCACGAATCAGCCCCAGCATTTT.

The chain uses TRBV3-1 (or the pseudogene TRBV3-2) and TRBJ1-5, with D possibly TRBD1 on 6 matching bases. The V end was cut by 0 bases, the J end by 7 bases, with 19 bases between. Germline V lookup: CDR1 LGHDT, CDR2 YNNKEL (reference sequence). This CDR3 is 17 amino acids long. This chain's CDR3 is CASSQDPGEGGNQPQHF. For the CDR3, the DNA is TGTGCCAGCAGCCAAGATCCCGGTGAGGGGGGGAACCAGCCCCAGCATTTT.

The genes are TRBV27 and TRBJ2-7; tentative D call: TRBD2 (5 bases). Germline lookup yields CDR1 MNHEY and CDR2 SMNVEV (reference sequence). The V end was cut by 8 bases, the J end by 2 bases, with 10 bases between. This CDR3 contains 12 residues. The CDR3 loop reads CASQRGPYEQYF. As DNA, the CDR3 is TGTGCCAGCCAACGAGGGCCCTACGAGCAGTACTTC.

The genes are TRBV19 and TRBJ2-3; D may be TRBD1 (5 bases). The V end was cut by 9 bases, the J end by 2 bases, with 15 bases between. CDR3 length: 14 residues. Germline V gene lookup returns CDR1 LNHDA and CDR2 SQIVND (reference sequence). In nucleotides, the CDR3 is TGTGCCAGCAGTCAGGGCAGGGACACAGATACGCAGTATTTT. Protein: CASSQGRDTDTQYF.

The V call is TRBV2, the J call TRBJ2-3; 8 nucleotides match TRBD2. Unmatched junction bases numbered 8, after V lost 7 bases and J lost 2 bases. CDR3 size: 15 residues. Germline lookup yields CDR1 SNHLY and CDR2 FYNNEI. CDR3 residues: CASKEAGGPTDTQYF. In DNA form, the CDR3 reads TGTGCCAGCAAGGAGGCGGGGGGCCCCACAGATACGCAGTATTTT. Full variable domain (remainder filled in from reference TRBV2 and TRBJ2-3): EPEVTQTPSHQVTQMGQEVILRCVPISNHLYFYWYRQILGQKVEFLVSFYNNEISEKSEIFDDQFSVERPDGSNFTLKIRSTKLEDSAMYFCASKEAGGPTDTQYFGPGTRLTVL.

The V call is TRBV29-1, the J call TRBJ1-3; 7 nucleotides line up with TRBD1. Germline V gene lookup returns CDR1 SQVTM and CDR2 ANQGSEA. The CDR3 extends over 14 amino acids. With 6 bases clipped from V and 3 bases from J, the junction kept 8 bases outside the gene matches. Written as DNA, the CDR3 is TGCAGCGTGAAGGTGGACAGGTTTGGAAACACCATATATTTT. Its protein is CSVKVDRFGNTIYF.

The genes are TRBV12-3 or TRBV12-4 and TRBJ2-2, with a possible D match to TRBD1 (5 bases). This CDR3 is 13 amino acids long. Between the trimmed V and J ends, which lost 9 bases and 3 bases, there was a span of 11 bases. The DNA of the CDR3 is TGTGCCAGTGTTACAGGTTACACCGGGGAGCTGTTTTTT. Protein product: CASVTGYTGELFF.

This chain connects TRBV30 to TRBJ1-2; TRBD1 aligns across 10 bases. The V gene end was trimmed by 5 bases and the J gene end by 4 bases; junction bases not matched to a gene: 7. This CDR3 is built from 14 residues. Per germline, CDR1 GTSNPN and CDR2 SVGIG (reference sequence). The CDR3 nucleotides are TGTGCCTGGGGACAGGGGGTCCCGGGCTATGGCTACACCTTC. Amino acids: CAWGQGVPGYGYTF.

This clone was seen more than once but under ten times. This rearrangement joins TRBV20-1 to TRBJ1-2, with D unclear. The V and J ends lost 4 bases and 2 bases respectively, with 5 bases between them. Germline CDR1 is DFQATT and CDR2 is SNEGSKA (reference sequence). This CDR3 region has 11 residues. The CDR3 spells CSANRNYGYTF. The DNA for the CDR3 is TGCAGTGCTAACAGAAACTATGGCTACACCTTC.

Concerning this clone: One end of the junction fails to match germline, which may point to a read error. The CDR3 DNA sequence: TGTGTCAGCAGCCCACTAGCGGGGCTCACAGATACGCAGTATTTT. Translation: CVSSPLAGLTDTQYF. The chain links TRBV9 to TRBJ2-3, with 10 nucleotides matching TRBD2. The CDR3 loop spans 15 amino acids. CDR1 and CDR2 (germline): SGDLS, YYNGEE.

This clone was observed a handful of times. J is TRBJ1-3 and V is TRBV18, with 9 bases that match TRBD1. V lost 3 bases and J lost 1; bases outside the gene matches: 13. CDR3 length: 19 residues. Germline CDR1 is KGHSH and CDR2 is LQKENI. The CDR3 loop is CASSPEGLTGGTSGNTIYF. The DNA of the CDR3 is TGTGCCAGCTCACCGGAGGGACTTACAGGGGGCACATCTGGAAACACCATATATTTT.

The chain is built from TRBV5-6 and TRBJ2-6, with D perhaps matching TRBD2 (5 bases). The CDR3 spans 18 residues. CDR1 and CDR2 from the germline V gene are SGHDT and YYEEEE. Trimming took off 2 bases at V and 1 base at J, with 16 bases between the two ends. The CDR3 coding sequence is TGTGCCAGCAGCTTTTTTGGTAGGCGCGGGTCTGGGGCCAACGTCCTGACTTTC. Protein: CASSFFGRRGSGANVLTF.

The gene calls are TRBV7-2 and TRBJ1-1; TRBD1 matches at 9 bases. Per germline, CDR1 SGHTA and CDR2 FQGNSA. V was clipped by 5 bases and J by 2 bases; unmatched bases: 6. This CDR3 has 15 residues. The CDR3 loop is CASSPQQGANTEAFF. The CDR3 coding sequence is TGTGCCAGCAGCCCCCAACAGGGGGCTAACACTGAAGCTTTCTTT.

The chain recombines TRBV5-1 with TRBJ2-3; a possible D gene is TRBD2 (7 bases). Germline V gene data show CDR1 as SGHRS and CDR2 as YFSETQ. The germline V and J ends were trimmed by 0 bases and 0 bases, with 8 bases remaining between them. CDR3 length equals 15 residues. The CDR3 region has the DNA TGCGCCAGCAGCTTGGGCGGGGGCAGCACAGATACGCAGTATTTT. Translation: CASSLGGGSTDTQYF.

V is TRBV6-5 and J is TRBJ1-1; D not certain. V shed 6 bases and J shed 6 bases, with 14 bases lying between them. Germline V CDR1 and CDR2: MNHEY, SVGAGI. This CDR3 is 13 amino acids long. The CDR3 DNA is TGTGCCAGCAGCCGAACCCCTTCAGCTGAAGCTTTCTTT. It translates to CASSRTPSAEAFF.

The gene calls are TRBV18 and TRBJ1-2, with 7 bases matching TRBD1. V lost 0 bases to trimming and J lost 3 bases; unmatched junction nucleotides: 1. The CDR3 is made up of 14 amino acids. Germline V gene data show CDR1 as KGHSH and CDR2 as LQKENI. CDR3 sequence: CASSPPGTDYGYTF. The CDR3 nucleotides read TGTGCCAGCTCACCACCGGGGACAGACTATGGCTACACCTTC.

The CDR3 loop is CARNRDSHTEAFF. The CDR3 DNA reads as TGTGCCAGAAACCGGGACAGCCACACTGAAGCTTTCTTT. This sequence joins TRBV2 and TRBJ1-1, with TRBD1 matching 7 bases. The CDR3 runs 13 residues. Germline V gives CDR1 SNHLY, CDR2 FYNNEI. The ends lost 9 bases at V and 3 bases at J; junction bases unmatched: 7.

This chain connects TRBV9 to TRBJ2-7, with TRBD1 matching 11 bases. The germline gives CDR1 SGDLS, CDR2 YYNGEE. The CDR3 consists of 15 residues. The V segment lost 5 bases and the J segment 2 bases; nucleotides outside the gene matches: 6. The CDR3 region has the DNA TGTGCCAGCAGTGGTGGACAGGGGGCGGCCTACGAGCAGTACTTC. Translating gives CASSGGQGAAYEQYF.

This clone was picked up one time. The rearrangement links TRBV5-1 to TRBJ1-1; D is undetermined. CDR3 length equals 16 residues. From germline, CDR1 is SGHRS and CDR2 YFSETQ. The ends were cut back, 0 bases at V and 4 bases at J, with 16 bases in the middle. Here the CDR3 DNA reads TGCGCCAGCAGCTTGGAACCCTTGGGCCGGGGCACTGAAGCTTTCTTT. This encodes CASSLEPLGRGTEAFF.

This sequence joins TRBV6-5 and TRBJ2-7; D is possibly TRBD1 (6 bases). The germline V gene encodes CDR1 MNHEY and CDR2 SVGAGI. Trimming removed 10 bases from V and 7 bases from J, with 17 bases in between. The CDR3 runs 12 residues. CDR3 sequence reads: CATVTGIGEQYF. CDR3 sequence (DNA): TGTGCCACCGTAACAGGGATCGGAGAGCAGTACTTC.